A single sample gave rise to the 15 T cell receptor beta chains below, sequenced in a study of chemoradiotherapy in HPV16-positive cancers. Data came from immunoSEQ multiplex PCR; TCRdb stores just in-frame clones and leaves some out. This sample carries some 28,000 clones, 84% of them seen once, and the ten largest clones take roughly 6%. The sequenced sample was blood, obtained from a patient who underwent chemoradiotherapy. Receptors originate from a human donor with HPV-associated anogenital cancer.

This clone has a single count. This chain uses TRBV11-3 with TRBJ2-5; 8 bases map to TRBD2. Per germline, CDR1 SGHNT and CDR2 YENEEA. Losses at the gene ends were 4 bases for V and 5 bases for J; bases not matched to a gene: 6. This CDR3 is 14 amino acids long. DNA for the CDR3: TGTGCCAGCAGCTCGGGCGGGGGGTCCGAGACCCAGTACTTC. Protein: CASSSGGGSETQYF.

V usage is TRBV5-1 and J usage is TRBJ2-2, with D possibly being TRBD1 (6 bases). The V gene's germline CDR1 is SGHRS and CDR2 YFSETQ. V was shortened by 4 bases and J by 8 bases, with 9 bases between the two germline ends. The CDR3 length is 12 residues. This CDR3 reads CASSVDRGELFF. The CDR3 DNA sequence: TGCGCCAGCAGCGTAGACAGGGGGGAGCTGTTTTTT. The variable domain in full, with the rest retrieved from reference TRBV5-1 and TRBJ2-2, is KAGVTQTPRYLIKTRGQQVTLSCSPISGHRSVSWYQQTPGQGLQFLFEYFSETQRNKGNFPGRFSGRQFSNSRSEMNVSTLELGDSALYLCASSVDRGELFFGEGSRLTVL.

The chain employs TRBV7-9 and TRBJ1-2; the D gene is possibly TRBD1 (6 bases). Trimming stripped 5 bases from V and 2 bases from J, with 18 bases between. The CDR3 has 16 amino acids. Germline lookup yields CDR1 SEHNR and CDR2 FQNEAQ (reference sequence). This CDR3 is CASSPTTGWENYGYTF. In DNA form, the CDR3 reads TGTGCCAGCAGCCCTACTACAGGGTGGGAAAACTATGGCTACACCTTC.

The chain employs TRBV18 and TRBJ2-1; 7 bases align to TRBD1. In germline, CDR1 is KGHSH, CDR2 LQKENI. The trim removed 5 bases at V and 1 base at J, leaving 14 bases unmatched. This CDR3 comprises 18 residues. DNA for the CDR3: TGTGCCAGCTCAGGACAGGCTCAATCACCGGGGTCCTACAATGAGCAGTTCTTC. Its translation is CASSGQAQSPGSYNEQFF.

The CDR3 DNA sequence: TGTGCCAGCAGTGCTGTCGCCTATAATTCACCCCTCCACTTT. It specifies CASSAVAYNSPLHF. The V and J genes are TRBV6-1 and TRBJ1-6; D remains unclear. This CDR3 spans 14 amino acids. V lost 4 bases, J lost 2 bases, and 6 bases lay in between. Germline loops: CDR1 MNHNS, CDR2 SASEGT.

V usage is TRBV5-1 and J usage is TRBJ2-5; 13 nucleotides align to TRBD2. The CDR3 totals 18 residues. V shed 5 bases and J 2 bases; nucleotides not matched to a gene: 12. Germline CDR1 reads SGHRS; CDR2 reads YFSETQ. CDR3 sequence (DNA): TGCGCCAGCAGACTTGGGGGGGGACTAGCGGGGCGGCAAGAGACCCAGTACTTC. This codes for CASRLGGGLAGRQETQYF.

This clone was found once. V and J are TRBV11-2 and TRBJ2-3, with a weak D call TRBD1 (6 bases). V lost 1 base, J lost 2 bases, and 13 bases lay in between. The CDR3 has 16 residues. The germline V gene has CDR1 SGHAT and CDR2 FQNNGV. The CDR3 DNA follows: TGTGCCAGCAGCTTAGTAGGGGGACAAATCACAGATACGCAGTATTTT. Its translation is CASSLVGGQITDTQYF.

The CDR3: CASSFNVRSGGYGYTF. DNA for the CDR3: TGTGCCAGCAGCTTCAATGTCCGCTCGGGTGGCTATGGCTACACCTTC. This chain connects TRBV7-2 to TRBJ1-2; D is unclear. The length of the CDR3 is 16 residues. V was shortened by 3 bases and J by 4 bases, with 18 bases between the two germline ends. CDR1 is SGHTA and CDR2 is FQGNSA in the germline V gene.

V usage is TRBV7-2 and J usage is TRBJ1-5; TRBD1 is a possible D gene (6 bases). Germline V gene data show CDR1 as SGHTA and CDR2 as FQGNSA. With 5 bases removed from V and 6 bases from J, the gap between germline ends came to 17 bases. The CDR3 is 15 amino acids. The CDR3 nucleotides read TGTGCCAGCAGCCCAGGACAGCGACCGGGTCAGCCCCAGCATTTT. Its translation is CASSPGQRPGQPQHF.

CDR3 sequence reads: CASSMRRDQETQYF. CDR3 in DNA: TGTGCCAGTAGTATGAGGAGGGACCAAGAGACCCAGTACTTC. The gene calls are TRBV19 and TRBJ2-5, with D possibly matching TRBD2 (6 bases). V was trimmed by 3 bases and J by 0 bases, leaving 8 bases between them. The CDR3 spans 14 residues. Per the germline V gene, CDR1 is LNHDA and CDR2 is SQIVND (reference sequence).

V is TRBV7-2 and J is TRBJ1-1; 8 bases map to TRBD1. Germline trimming cut 5 bases from V and 6 bases from J; bases unmatched to any gene: 11. The CDR3 has 15 residues. Germline CDR1 reads SGHTA; CDR2 reads FQGNSA. CDR3 in amino acids: CASSTRQGTISEAFF. The CDR3 DNA reads TGTGCCAGCAGCACCCGACAGGGGACGATATCTGAAGCTTTCTTT.

The V call is TRBV5-1, the J call TRBJ2-5; D is ambiguous. With 3 bases removed from V and 1 base from J, the gap between germline ends came to 1 base. From germline, CDR1 is SGHRS and CDR2 YFSETQ. This CDR3 comprises 11 residues. The CDR3 DNA follows: TGCGCCAGCAGCTCCCAAGAGACCCAGTACTTC. Its translation: CASSSQETQYF.

The sample holds a few counts of this clone. V is TRBV6-4 and J is TRBJ1-2; D ambiguous. Trimming cost V 0 bases and J 6 bases, with 11 bases left between them. In germline, CDR1 is MRHNA, CDR2 SNTAGT. This CDR3 spans 14 amino acids. The CDR3 DNA follows: TGTGCCAGCAGTGACTCGACACACGGTGATGGCTACACCTTC. Encoded protein: CASSDSTHGDGYTF.

V gene TRBV7-2 combines with J gene TRBJ2-7; D unresolved. There are 14 residues in the CDR3. Germline V lookup: CDR1 SGHTA, CDR2 FQGNSA. The V end was cut by 5 bases, the J end by 7 bases, with 18 bases between. CDR3 loop: CASSRTRSPREQYF. The CDR3 nucleotides read TGTGCCAGCAGCCGAACGCGGTCCCCTCGAGAGCAGTACTTC.

This clone has only a few counts. The rearrangement uses TRBV20-1 and TRBJ2-3; D remains unclear. V lost 6 bases and J 2 bases, leaving 3 bases between the germline ends. The CDR3 is 10 amino acids. Per germline, CDR1 DFQATT and CDR2 SNEGSKA (reference sequence). The CDR3 spells CSAYTDTQYF. DNA for the CDR3: TGCAGTGCCTACACAGATACGCAGTATTTT.